This TCR beta chain was recovered during a study of long-term antiretroviral therapy in people with HIV. Study context: The earliest specimens came about a decade ahead of the 2015 immediate-ART recommendation. Notes on the study in general: With ART, diversity went up but was still lower than in transplant donor controls. Relative to control repertoires, HIV repertoires exhibited narrower CDR3 length ranges.

Details on this clone: The antigen is unknown.

This CDR3 is built from 14 residues. Trimming at V came to 3 bases and at J to 5 bases, leaving 5 bases not matched to a gene. Germline assignment: CDR1 SGHVS and CDR2 FQNEAQ. Survey-level resolution applied to immunoSEQ assay v3.0. TCRdb's copy holds only in-frame clones and misses some; the assay was immunoSEQ multiplex PCR. Altogether 40,000 to 60,000 clones are present, roughly four fifths being singletons, with the ten largest covering roughly 3%. The input for sequencing was unsorted PBMCs, taken 0.8 years after starting antiretroviral therapy. This chain connects TRBV7-8 to TRBJ2-7; 9 nucleotides align to TRBD2. This clonotype was sampled from a woman between 18 and 29 years old with HIV. CDR3 nucleotides: TGTGCCAGCAGCTTCCCGGGACTAGCCAACGAGCAGTACTTC. It translates to CASSFPGLANEQYF.